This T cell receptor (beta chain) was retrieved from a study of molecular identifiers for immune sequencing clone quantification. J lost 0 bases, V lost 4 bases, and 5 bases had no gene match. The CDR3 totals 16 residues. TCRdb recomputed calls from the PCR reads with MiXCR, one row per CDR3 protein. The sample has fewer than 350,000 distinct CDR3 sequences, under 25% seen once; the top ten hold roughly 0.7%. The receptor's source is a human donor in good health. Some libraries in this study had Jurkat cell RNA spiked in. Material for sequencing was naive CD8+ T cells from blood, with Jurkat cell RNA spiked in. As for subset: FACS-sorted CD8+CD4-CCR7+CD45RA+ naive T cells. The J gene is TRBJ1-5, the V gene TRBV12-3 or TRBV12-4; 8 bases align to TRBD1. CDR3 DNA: TGTGCCAGCAGTTCAACAACAGGGGGTAGCAATCAGCCCCAGCATTTT. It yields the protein CASSSTTGGSNQPQHF.